Listed below are T cell receptor beta chains from one sample, sequenced in a study of cytomegalovirus exposure and HLA in healthy donors. Profiled with immunoSEQ multiplex PCR; TCRdb holds only in-frame clones, not every one. The table includes 150,000 or so clones, 60% to 75% detected once. The sequenced sample was PBMCs. These receptor sequences come from a man between 18 and 35 years old in good health and CMV-seronegative. CDR3s include the opening cysteine and the closing phenylalanine or tryptophan. The D gene is left open where the match is weak. The size entry is marked missing in some rows and otherwise reads once, few, many or a size class.

D gene | clone size | J gene | V gene | CDR3 DNA | CDR3 protein
. | . | TRBJ2-7 | TRBV25-1 | TGTGCCAGCAGTGGCTCAATAGGGGGGACAGAAGCCTACGAGCAGTACTTC | CASSGSIGGTEAYEQYF
. | few | TRBJ1-1 | TRBV10-2 | TGCGCCACCGGGAAGGCTGAAGCTTTCTTT | CATGKAEAFF
. | few | TRBJ1-2 | TRBV5-6 | TGTGCCAGCAGCTACCGGGGGGGCCCGTCTAACTATGGCTACACCTTC | CASSYRGGPSNYGYTF
. | . | TRBJ2-6 | TRBV4-3 | TGCGCCAGCAGCCAAGAGGGGGGACTCGGCTCTGGGGCCAACGGCCTGACTTTC | CASSQEGGLGSGANGLTF
TRBD1 | few | TRBJ1-2 | TRBV19 | TGTGCCAGTAGTCGACGACAGGGGTTTAACTATGGCTACACCTTC | CASSRRQGFNYGYTF
. | . | TRBJ2-5 | TRBV2 | TGTGCCAGCAGTGAAGCGGAGGATGTGCCGGTCCAAGAGACCCAGTACTTC | CASSEAEDVPVQETQYF
. | . | TRBJ1-1 | TRBV7-9 | TGTGCCAGCAGCTACGATACCGGGGCTGAAGCTTTCTTT | CASSYDTGAEAFF
. | . | TRBJ2-2 | TRBV11-1 | TGTGCCAGCAGCCGTGGCGGTGGGGGGGCTTCCACCGGGGAGCTGTTTTTT | CASSRGGGGASTGELFF
. | once | TRBJ2-3 | TRBV5-1 | TGCGCCAGCAGCTTGCAGGGCACAGATACGCAGTATTTT | CASSLQGTDTQYF
. | . | TRBJ2-2 | TRBV28 | TGTGCCAGCAGTCTACCGACAGGACGCCTCAACACCGGGGAGCTGTTTTTT | CASSLPTGRLNTGELFF
. | . | TRBJ2-1 | TRBV14 | TGTGCCAGCAGCTCTAGACTAACTCAGTTCTTC | CASSSRLTQFF
. | once | TRBJ2-3 | TRBV7-9 | TGTTCCAGCAGCTCATCGGGCAGGGCAACTAGCACAGATACGCAGTATTTT | CSSSSSGRATSTDTQYF
. | . | TRBJ1-1 | TRBV11-3 | TGTGCCAGCAGCTTACTGTGTACAGAACCTGAAGCTTTCTTT | CASSLLCTEPEAFF
. | . | TRBJ2-7 | TRBV4-3 | TGCGCCAGCAGCCAACCACGGACAGCAAACTCCTACGAGCAGTACTTC | CASSQPRTANSYEQYF
TRBD1 | . | TRBJ1-1 | TRBV4-1 | TGCGCCAGCAGCCAAGACCAGGGGGCGGCTGAAGCTTTCTTT | CASSQDQGAAEAFF
. | . | TRBJ2-1 | TRBV27 | TGTGCCAGCAGTTCCGACTTAGGCGCCGAGCAGTTCTTC | CASSSDLGAEQFF
. | . | TRBJ2-7 | TRBV4-1 | TGCGCCAGCAGCCAAGACCCGGGTTACTACGAGCAGTACTTC | CASSQDPGYYEQYF
. | . | TRBJ2-7 | TRBV2 | TGTGCCAGCCGTTGGGAGCCCTACGAGCAGTACTTC | CASRWEPYEQYF
. | . | TRBJ2-3 | TRBV7-9 | TGTGCCAGCAGCTTAGCGCAGGCCTACACAGATACGCAGTATTTT | CASSLAQAYTDTQYF
TRBD1 | . | TRBJ1-1 | TRBV5-4 | TGTGCCAGCAGCTGGACAGGGGGTGGCACTGAAGCTTTCTTT | CASSWTGGGTEAFF
. | . | TRBJ1-4 | TRBV11-3 | TGTGCCAGCACCAAAAGGCAGGGGTCTTTGGAAAAACTGTTTTTT | CASTKRQGSLEKLFF
TRBD1 | few | TRBJ1-2 | TRBV5-8 | TGTGCCAGCAGGACACAGGGGGCCTATGGCTACACCTTC | CASRTQGAYGYTF
TRBD2 | few | TRBJ2-3 | TRBV5-1 | TGCGCCAGCAGCCCGAGGACTAGCGGGGCCACAGATACGCAGTATTTT | CASSPRTSGATDTQYF
TRBD1 | . | TRBJ2-1 | TRBV7-6 | TGTGCCAGCAGATCGGACAGGTACAATGAGCAGTTCTTC | CASRSDRYNEQFF
. | . | TRBJ2-3 | TRBV5-4 | TGTGCCAGCAGCTTGGCCCCGGGGACAGATACGCAGTATTTT | CASSLAPGTDTQYF
TRBD2 | . | TRBJ2-2 | TRBV6-6 | TGTGCCAGCAGGCGCGGGAGCGGGGAGCTGTTTTTT | CASRRGSGELFF
TRBD1 | . | TRBJ2-5 | TRBV28 | TGTGCCAGCAGTGACAGGGGAGGGACCCAGTACTTC | CASSDRGGTQYF
. | . | TRBJ2-5 | TRBV30 | TGTGCCTGGAGTGTACAGAGCAGCCAAGAGACCCAGTACTTC | CAWSVQSSQETQYF
. | . | TRBJ2-7 | TRBV29-1 | TGCAGCGTTGAAGGGCCAGACACCTCCTACGAGCAGTACTTC | CSVEGPDTSYEQYF
. | . | TRBJ2-2 | TRBV6-6 | TGTGCCAGCACCCGAGATTTGACCGGGGAGCTGTTTTTT | CASTRDLTGELFF
. | . | TRBJ2-1 | TRBV5-1 | TGCGCCAGCAGCTTGCCAGTCTACAATGAGCAGTTCTTC | CASSLPVYNEQFF
TRBD1 | . | TRBJ1-6 | TRBV5-1 | TGCGCCAGCAGCTTGGAACAGGGGGTGAATTCACCCCTCCACTTT | CASSLEQGVNSPLHF
TRBD1 | few | TRBJ2-1 | TRBV27 | TGTGCCAGCAGCCGGACAGGGCTGAGGTCCTACAATGAGCAGTTCTTC | CASSRTGLRSYNEQFF
. | . | TRBJ2-3 | TRBV29-1 | TGCAGCGTTGTTGGCAGGGTGTTTGCAGATACGCAGTATTTT | CSVVGRVFADTQYF
. | . | TRBJ2-7 | TRBV19 | TGTGCCAGTAGTATGAGAGACAGTTTCTCCTACGAGCAGTACTTC | CASSMRDSFSYEQYF
. | few | TRBJ2-3 | TRBV18 | TGTGCCAGCTCACCGTCCCTCACAGATACGCAGTATTTT | CASSPSLTDTQYF
TRBD1 | . | TRBJ1-1 | TRBV7-2 | TGTGCCAGCAGCTTCGCGGGGACAGGGAACACTGAAGCTTTCTTT | CASSFAGTGNTEAFF